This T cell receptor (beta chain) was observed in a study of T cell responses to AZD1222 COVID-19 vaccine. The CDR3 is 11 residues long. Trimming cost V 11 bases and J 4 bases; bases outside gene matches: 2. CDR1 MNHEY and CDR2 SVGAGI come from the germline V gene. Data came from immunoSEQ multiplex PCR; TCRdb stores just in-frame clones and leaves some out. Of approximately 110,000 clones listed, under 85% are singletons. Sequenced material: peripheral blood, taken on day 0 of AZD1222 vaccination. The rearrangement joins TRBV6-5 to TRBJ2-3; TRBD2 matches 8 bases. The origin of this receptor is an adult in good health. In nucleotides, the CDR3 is TGTGCCTCGGGGGGGCCAGATACGCAGTATTTT. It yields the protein CASGGPDTQYF.